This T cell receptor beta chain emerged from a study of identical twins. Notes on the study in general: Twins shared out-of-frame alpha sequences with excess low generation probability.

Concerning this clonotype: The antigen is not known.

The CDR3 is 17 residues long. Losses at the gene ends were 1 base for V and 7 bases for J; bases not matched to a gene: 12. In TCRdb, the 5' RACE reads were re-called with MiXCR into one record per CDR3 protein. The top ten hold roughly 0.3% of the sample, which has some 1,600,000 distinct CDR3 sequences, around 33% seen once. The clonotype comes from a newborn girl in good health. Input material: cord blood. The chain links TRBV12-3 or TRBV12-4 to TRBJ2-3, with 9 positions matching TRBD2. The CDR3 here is CASSLGLAGPSTHTQYF. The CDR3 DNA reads TGTGCCAGCAGTTTAGGTCTAGCGGGGCCCTCCACCCATACGCAGTATTTT.